This TCR beta chain is from a study of blood T cell repertoires in COVID-19. The protocol was immunoSEQ multiplex PCR, while the TCRdb copy is restricted to in-frame clones and leaves out a portion. The repertoire consists of around 200,000 clones, with roughly 90% occurring once and the leading ten covering 1.5% to 2%. Trimming took off 10 bases at V and 4 bases at J, with 13 bases between the two ends. CDR3 size: 12 residues. Germline V gene lookup returns CDR1 SNHLY and CDR2 FYNNEI. Sequenced: peripheral blood. The rearrangement uses TRBV2 and TRBJ1-1, with D unresolved. The receptor comes from a man aged 40-50 years with active or convalescent COVID-19. This chain's CDR3 is CATSQVGTEAFF. The CDR3 nucleotides are TGTGCCACAAGCCAGGTGGGCACTGAAGCTTTCTTT.